These 10 T cell receptor beta chains came from one sample sequenced in a study of blood T cells in healthy people across ages. Then a second PCR, running roughly 7 to 12 cycles, was carried out with a sample-barcoded 5' primer and a J-beta primer mix. TCRdb recomputed calls from the 5' RACE reads with MiXCR, one row per CDR3 protein. The sample has around 800,000 distinct CDR3 sequences; about 55% are singletons. Sample: blood. These receptors were collected from a man older than 75 in good health.

As concerns this clonotype: The germline gene is not matched at one end of the junction; a read error may be the cause. Here the CDR3 DNA reads TGTGCCAGCGGCTTAGCGACAGGGTTCGTCGCCGGGGAGCTGTTTTTT. Translated: CASGLATGFVAGELFF. This chain connects TRBV7-8 to TRBJ2-2, with 7 nucleotides matching TRBD1. This CDR3 contains 16 residues. Per the germline V gene, CDR1 is SGHVS and CDR2 is FQNEAQ.

This clonotype was picked up a small number of times. This chain joins TRBV20-1 and TRBJ2-3; 8 positions match TRBD2. The germline V gene has CDR1 DFQATT and CDR2 SNEGSKA (reference sequence). The CDR3 has 13 amino acids. V lost 6 bases to trimming and J lost 14 bases; unmatched junction nucleotides: 16. The CDR3 spells CSAHSGEHRYAYF. CDR3 DNA: TGCAGTGCACATAGCGGGGAACACAGATACGCGTATTTT.

The chain is built from TRBV10-3 and TRBJ2-1; no reliable D call. Germline loops: CDR1 ENHRY, CDR2 SYGVKD. This CDR3 is built from 14 residues. Deletions cut 3 bases from V and 10 bases from J, with 16 bases between. This CDR3 is CAISDSPELGEQFF. CDR3 DNA: TGTGCCATCAGTGACTCTCCTGAGCTAGGGGAGCAGTTCTTC.

This clonotype was counted a few times. This chain connects TRBV27 to TRBJ2-7; either TRBD1 or TRBD2 may supply D (5 bases each). V gave up 0 bases and J gave up 0 bases, with 12 bases separating them. CDR3 length: 16 residues. Germline CDR1 reads MNHEY; CDR2 reads SMNVEV (reference sequence). The CDR3 loop reads CASSLSPPGSSYEQYF. The CDR3 DNA reads as TGTGCCAGCAGTTTATCCCCACCAGGGAGCTCCTACGAGCAGTACTTC.

CDR3 bases: TGTGCCATCACCCTCGGAGGTGGAGCGGGAGGATGGAATGAGCAGTTCTTC. Its translation: CAITLGGGAGGWNEQFF. The rearrangement joins TRBV10-3 to TRBJ2-1, with TRBD2 identical over 9 bases. CDR1 is ENHRY and CDR2 is SYGVKD in the germline V gene. CDR3 size: 17 residues. The V and J ends lost 7 bases and 7 bases, in that order; junction bases with no gene match: 17.

The rearrangement joins TRBV12-3 or TRBV12-4 to TRBJ2-5; no clear D. With 11 bases removed from V and 4 bases from J, the gap between germline ends came to 17 bases. The CDR3 loop spans 13 amino acids. In nucleotides, the CDR3 is TGTGCCGGCGGTGCTGGCAAGGGAGAGACCCAGTACTTC. This translates into CAGGAGKGETQYF.

This chain uses TRBV20-1 with TRBJ2-7; D is undetermined. Looked up from germline, CDR1 is DFQATT and CDR2 is SNEGSKA (reference sequence). V was cut by 5 bases and J by 6 bases, with 11 bases left in between. The CDR3 runs to 11 residues. The CDR3, as DNA: TGCAGTGCTCCTCCTGTGGGCGAGCAGTACTTC. It specifies CSAPPVGEQYF.

The chain has TRBV11-2 and TRBJ2-1, with D maybe TRBD2 (6 bases). Germline values: CDR1 SGHAT, CDR2 FQNNGV. V lost 5 bases and J 4 bases, leaving 15 bases between the germline ends. The CDR3 contains 15 residues. CDR3 loop: CASSRPGALYNEQFF. The CDR3 DNA reads as TGTGCCAGCAGCAGACCGGGAGCGCTATACAATGAGCAGTTCTTC.

This rearrangement joins TRBV5-1 to TRBJ2-3, with 10 nucleotides matching TRBD2. Germline CDR1 SGHRS, CDR2 YFSETQ. Trimming took 7 bases from V and 2 from J; bases not matched to a gene: 16. CDR3 length equals 18 residues. Written as DNA, the CDR3 is TGCGCCAGCGGATGGAGACTAGCGGGTGCCGACCTCACAGATACGCAGTATTTT. Its translation is CASGWRLAGADLTDTQYF.

The table lists this clonotype with a few counts. The chain couples TRBV27 to TRBJ1-6; no firm D call. The CDR3 consists of 15 residues. Trimming cost V 2 bases and J 6 bases, with 11 bases left between them. CDR1 and CDR2 (germline): MNHEY, SMNVEV (reference sequence). CDR3 bases: TGTGCCAGCAGTTTAGACGGTTTGGGTAATTCACCCCTCCACTTT. This gives the protein CASSLDGLGNSPLHF.